The entry that follows covers one T cell receptor (beta chain) sequence. Its antigen remains undetermined. No much larger clonotype is one base removed from it; base qualities were not supplied. The donors were roughly 40 Caucasian individuals from Russia, aged 6 to 90 years, who were systemically healthy. Ten milliliters of peripheral blood were drawn from each donor into EDTA-treated Vacutainer tubes. PBMCs were isolated by Ficoll-Paque density-gradient centrifugation, with at least 6 million obtained per sample. Total RNA, at least 6 micrograms per sample, was extracted from PBMCs with Trizol reagent. For every donor, flow cytometry on a PBMC aliquot measured the percentage of naive CD45RAhigh/CD27high T cells. The data derive from a study of blood T cells in healthy people across ages (dated by TCRdb to 2013 to 2016). About the full investigation: Template switching captured roughly one uniquely barcoded TCR beta cDNA molecule per two T cells in model experiments. The donors were divided into four age groups: young (average approximately 16 years), middle-aged (under 40), aged (roughly 66) and long-lived (about 84). For two donors (one aged 18 to 29 and one aged 80 or older), the study analyzed two additional independent replicas of 1 million unique cDNA reads from the same blood draw. Donors of different ages were randomly distributed across sequencing lanes to avoid experimental bias. To track age-related changes in TCR beta repertoire diversity, the study relied on deep sequencing normalized with unique cDNA molecular identifiers.

Broader findings and caveats from the paper: The long-lived group showed more naive CD4+ T cells, fewer expanded clones and increased TCR diversity than the aged group, suggesting age selection. As age increased, observed TCR beta diversity per million T cells dropped in a roughly linear way, and a significant reduction was already evident by age around 41. Conclusive comparison of naive and antigen-experienced compartments was prevented by the profiling of bulk unsorted PBMCs. The CMV infection status of donors was not known, potentially confounding age-related changes in expanded clonotypes. A strong correlation was found between observed TCR beta diversity and the percentage of naive T cells measured by flow cytometry. Estimates of total diversity based on one million sequenced T cells were considered lower bounds and underestimates.

The germline V gene sets CDR1 to SGDLS and CDR2 to YYNGEE. Deletion took 0 bases off V and 8 bases off J, with a span of 12 bases between the germline ends. The CDR3, from cysteine to phenylalanine, totals 14 residues. The read is trimmed to its CDR3 DNA, 42 bases read in frame from base 1. Library construction relied on 5' RACE. The run used an Illumina HiSeq 2500. A second PCR of about 6 to 11 cycles was performed with a sample-barcoded 5' primer and a J-beta primer mix. Each TCR beta cDNA molecule received a unique molecular identifier from a template-switch 5' adaptor carrying 12 random nucleotides. At least 2.5 million CDR3-containing paired-end reads were obtained from each sample. The Mint cDNA synthesis kit, primed by a TRBC-specific oligonucleotide, was used to synthesize first-strand cDNA from all RNA. All cDNA was treated with uracil-DNA glycosylase and then went through a first 18-cycle PCR with the universal primers M1SS and BC2_uni_R. Regarding the original processing steps: For normalization, 1 million high-quality reads were randomly selected from each sample, with every read carrying a distinct molecular identifier. Reads with shared molecular identifiers were discarded instead of being binned into consensus sequences. MiTCR, set to a Q25 quality threshold and the strictest error-elimination algorithm, was used for CDR3 identification, clonotype clustering and error correction. A nonparametric unseen species model using Euler transformation provided a lower-bound estimate of total TCR beta diversity. Using fastp at Q25 and MiXCR, TCRdb reprocessed the public reads and kept productive beta chains. CDR3 protein duplicates are merged, each entry listing the most common genes and DNA. The V and J calls were not made by the authors but by TCRdb's processing. The sample yields roughly 1.6 million distinct CDR3 sequences; approximately 32% were counted once. 11% of the sample is held by the ten biggest clonotypes.

The TCR originated in a woman aged 25 to 39 in good health. The sequenced material came from blood. The chain is made from TRBV9 and TRBJ2-1; the D gene cannot be resolved reliably. The nucleotide sequence reads TGTGCCAGCAGCGTAGAAGGCCACATTGATGAGCAGTTCTTC. Its translation is CASSVEGHIDEQFF.